The clone carrying this T cell receptor beta chain has a count of ten or more. This sample stems from a study of T-cell reconstitution after alpha-beta-depleted transplantation in children. Germline values: CDR1 SGHRS, CDR2 YFSETQ. V dropped 2 bases and J dropped 5 bases, with 14 bases sitting between them. The CDR3 covers 14 residues. It was with unique molecular identifiers that the TCRbeta library was prepared. TCRdb re-called the PCR reads with MiXCR, one entry per CDR3 protein. The table lists more than 200,000 distinct CDR3 sequences, roughly 26% of them singletons, with 2.6% in the top ten. This rearrangement joins TRBV5-1 to TRBJ2-7, with TRBD1 as a possible D gene (6 bases). Sequenced material: PBMCs, taken before TCRalphabeta/CD19-depleted stem cell transplant. The receptor was derived from a girl aged 2 to 9 with Fanconi anemia, due to receive a stem cell transplant. The CDR3, as DNA: TGCGCCAGCAGCTTTTCGGGACATGTAAACGAGCAGTACTTC. It yields the protein CASSFSGHVNEQYF.